Listed below are T cell receptor beta chains from one sample, sequenced in a study of cytomegalovirus exposure and HLA in healthy donors. The repertoire was sequenced with immunoSEQ multiplex PCR; TCRdb's copy has only in-frame clones and lacks some. The data contain approximately 200,000 clones, about 75% of them singletons. Material for sequencing was PBMCs. These TCRs come from a man between 18 and 35 years old in good health and CMV-seronegative. CDR3s include the opening cysteine and the closing phenylalanine or tryptophan. Fields, in order: clone size, D gene, J gene, V gene, CDR3 protein, CDR3 DNA. D genes are given only for firm matches. Clone size, where shown, is once, few, many, or a class for clones that have expanded.

few	TRBD1	TRBJ1-1	TRBV7-9	CASSSKDRGRTEAFF	TGTGCCAGCAGCTCAAAGGACAGGGGGAGGACTGAAGCTTTCTTT
once	-	TRBJ1-3	TRBV2	CASAALNSGNTIYF	TGTGCCAGCGCGGCACTGAACTCTGGAAACACCATATATTTT
-	-	TRBJ2-2	TRBV11-2	CASSFPLSGSANTGELFF	TGTGCCAGCAGCTTCCCTTTGTCTGGCAGCGCGAACACCGGGGAGCTGTTTTTT
-	TRBD1	TRBJ1-2	TRBV5-4	CASSPLGQLNYGYTF	TGTGCCAGCAGCCCGCTGGGACAGCTTAACTATGGCTACACCTTC
-	-	TRBJ1-2	TRBV10-3	CAISERQQTDGYTF	TGTGCCATCAGTGAACGACAGCAAACCGATGGCTACACCTTC
few	-	TRBJ1-1	TRBV18	CASSELRDTEAFF	TGTGCCAGCTCAGAACTGAGGGATACTGAAGCTTTCTTT
-	TRBD2	TRBJ2-1	TRBV19	CASTLLPTSGAPNEQFF	TGTGCCAGTACCCTTCTCCCGACTAGCGGGGCCCCTAATGAGCAGTTCTTC
-	-	TRBJ2-7	TRBV7-2	CASSSLFEQYF	TGTGCCAGCAGCTCGCTATTCGAGCAGTACTTC
-	TRBD1	TRBJ2-7	TRBV7-2	CASSLGQGGEQYF	TGTGCCAGCAGCCTGGGACAGGGCGGGGAGCAGTACTTC
-	-	TRBJ1-6	TRBV5-4	CASSLDLSSYNSPLHF	TGTGCCAGCAGCTTGGACTTGAGCTCCTATAATTCACCCCTCCACTTT
-	TRBD2	TRBJ2-1	TRBV4-3	CASSHQRGLQFF	TGCGCCAGCAGCCACCAAAGGGGACTACAGTTCTTC